These T cell receptor beta chains were read from a single sample in a study of beta chain features in type 1 diabetes. The table came from immunoSEQ multiplex PCR; TCRdb's copy has only in-frame clones and leaves some out. The sample holds more than 300,000 clones, around 13% seen once. Sample: naive CD4+ T cells from blood. The receptors were sampled from a man between 18 and 29 years old in good health. Both conserved end residues are part of each CDR3. The D gene is left open where the match is weak. Expanded clones get a size class; other rows say once, few or many, or leave the size out.

d_call j_call v_call clone_size cdr3_nt cdr3_aa
- TRBJ1-6 TRBV7-9 - TGTGCCAGCAGGTCTCGGAGTCGCCCGACGGGTTCACCCCTCCACTTT CASRSRSRPTGSPLHF
TRBD1 TRBJ2-3 TRBV9 - TGTGCCAGCAGCGTAGAGGGACAGGGTGAAGATACGCAGTATTTT CASSVEGQGEDTQYF
- TRBJ2-1 TRBV25-1 few TGTGCCAGCAGTGAAGAGCACTGGAGACGCGAGCAGTTCTTC CASSEEHWRREQFF
TRBD2 TRBJ2-3 TRBV18 - TGTGCCAGCTCACCTCGGGAGGGCCGCACAGATACGCAGTATTTT CASSPREGRTDTQYF
- TRBJ2-2 TRBV4-2 - TGTGCCAGCAGCCAAGCTACAGACCTAGCGATGAACACCGGGGAGCTGTTTTTT CASSQATDLAMNTGELFF
- TRBJ1-5 TRBV18 - TGTGCCAGCTCACCCGGGGTCAATCAGCCCCAGCATTTT CASSPGVNQPQHF
- TRBJ1-1 TRBV28 - TGTGCCAGCAGTTTGGCGAACACTGAAGCTTTCTTT CASSLANTEAFF
TRBD1 TRBJ2-7 TRBV6-5 few TGTGCCAGCAGTTCATCCTGGACAGGGTTGCACGAGCAGTACTTC CASSSSWTGLHEQYF
TRBD1 TRBJ2-3 TRBV14 few TGTGCCACCAGACAGGGGGCTAGAGATACGCAGTATTTT CATRQGARDTQYF
- TRBJ1-1 TRBV7-2 few TGTGCCAGCAGCTTACTGGGGCGCTTCACTGAAGCTTTCTTT CASSLLGRFTEAFF
TRBD1 TRBJ2-5 TRBV5-6 few TGTGCCAGCAGCTTGGAGGGACAGCCCTGGGAAACCCAGTACTTC CASSLEGQPWETQYF
TRBD1 TRBJ2-1 TRBV15 - TGTGCCACCAGGGGTACGGGACAGCCCTACAATGAGCAGTTCTTC CATRGTGQPYNEQFF
- TRBJ2-5 TRBV28 few TGTGCCAGCACGCAGGGGCGGGAGGAGACCCAGTACTTC CASTQGREETQYF
TRBD2 TRBJ2-1 TRBV27 - TGTGCCAGCAGTTATTCTAGCGGGAGGGCCTATGAGCAGTTCTTC CASSYSSGRAYEQFF
TRBD2 TRBJ2-7 TRBV30 few TGTGCCTGGAGTGACGGGGGGATGCGCTCCTACGAGCAGTACTTC CAWSDGGMRSYEQYF
TRBD2 TRBJ2-7 TRBV7-6 - TGTGCCAGCAGCTTAGGGACTAGTAACTACGAGCAGTACTTC CASSLGTSNYEQYF
- TRBJ1-4 TRBV7-9 - TGTGCCAGCAGCGGCTCCTGGGCCTATGAAAAACTGTTTTTT CASSGSWAYEKLFF
- TRBJ1-2 TRBV7-2 few TGTGCCAGCAGCTTATCTCAGGGTAGGAACTATGGCTACACCTTC CASSLSQGRNYGYTF
- TRBJ2-7 TRBV21-1 few TGTGCCAGCAGCAAAGCCCCTAGCACCTACGAGCAGTACTTC CASSKAPSTYEQYF
- TRBJ1-2 TRBV5-1 few TGCGCCAGCAGCTTCGGGGTCCACAGGGATGGCTACACCTTC CASSFGVHRDGYTF
- TRBJ2-7 TRBV6-6 few TGTGCCAGCAGTTATTCAGTAAGCTCCTACGAGCAGTACTTC CASSYSVSSYEQYF
- TRBJ2-1 TRBV2 few TGTGCCAGCAGTCCTAACATTATTCGGGATGAGCAGTTCTTC CASSPNIIRDEQFF
TRBD1 TRBJ1-1 TRBV2 few TGTGCCAGCAGTGGACAGGGAGGATGGTACACTGAAGCTTTCTTT CASSGQGGWYTEAFF
- TRBJ1-1 TRBV15 - TGTGCCACCAGCCCCCAGAGGGTAGGTGAAGCTTTCTTT CATSPQRVGEAFF
TRBD1 TRBJ2-4 TRBV7-2 many TGTGCCAGCAGCTTAGCGGGACAGGGTAACATTCAGTACTTC CASSLAGQGNIQYF
- TRBJ1-4 TRBV6-5 - TGTGCCAGCAGTTCACCCAAAGGGGAAACTAATGAAAAACTGTTTTTT CASSSPKGETNEKLFF
TRBD2 TRBJ2-2 TRBV19 few TGTGCCAGTGGGGACCAGCGGGGACCCGGGGAGCTGTTTTTT CASGDQRGPGELFF
- TRBJ2-7 TRBV7-8 few TGTGCCAGCAGCTTAGCGTTGGGGGCGCAGTACTTC CASSLALGAQYF
- TRBJ1-5 TRBV7-2 - TGTGCCAGCAGCTTAGCTCCTTATAGCAATCAGCCCCAGCATTTT CASSLAPYSNQPQHF
TRBD1 TRBJ2-6 TRBV28 - TGTGCCAGCAGAACAAACCGGGACAGGGGGCTTTCTGGGGCCAACGTCCTGACTTTC CASRTNRDRGLSGANVLTF
- TRBJ2-1 TRBV6-6 - TGTGCCAGCCAGCGGTTCTCCTACAATGAGCAGTTCTTC CASQRFSYNEQFF
- TRBJ2-1 TRBV7-2 - TGTGCCAGCAGTCAGGCCGGCTACAATGAGCAGTTCTTC CASSQAGYNEQFF
TRBD2 TRBJ2-1 TRBV5-6 - TGTGCCAGCAGCTCCCGGGGCGGGAGGTTTTACAATGAGCAGTTCTTC CASSSRGGRFYNEQFF
- TRBJ2-2 TRBV18 - TGTGCCAGCCCTTCGGACAGACACACCGGGGAGCTGTTTTTT CASPSDRHTGELFF
- TRBJ2-6 TRBV5-1 few TGCGCCAGCACCAACTTGGGGCCTGGGGCCAACGTCCTGACTTTC CASTNLGPGANVLTF
- TRBJ1-1 TRBV7-9 few TGTGCCAGCAGCTCCCCAAGGGGGAACACTGAAGCTTTCTTT CASSSPRGNTEAFF
- TRBJ2-3 TRBV7-3 - TGTGCCAGCAGCCCCGGTTGGGGGCAGAACACAGATACGCAGTATTTT CASSPGWGQNTDTQYF